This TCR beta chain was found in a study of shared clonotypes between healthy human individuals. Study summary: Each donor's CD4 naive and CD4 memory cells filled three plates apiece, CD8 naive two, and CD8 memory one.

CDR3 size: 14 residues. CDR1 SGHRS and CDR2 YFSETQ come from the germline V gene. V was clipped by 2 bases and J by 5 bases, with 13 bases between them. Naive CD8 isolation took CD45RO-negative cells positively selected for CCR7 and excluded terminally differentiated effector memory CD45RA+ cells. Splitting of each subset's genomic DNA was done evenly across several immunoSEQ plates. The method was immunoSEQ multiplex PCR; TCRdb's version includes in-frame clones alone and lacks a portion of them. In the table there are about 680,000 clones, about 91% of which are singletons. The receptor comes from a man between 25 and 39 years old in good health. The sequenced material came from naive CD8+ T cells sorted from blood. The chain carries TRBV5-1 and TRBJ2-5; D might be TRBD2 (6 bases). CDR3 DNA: TGCGCCAGCAGCTTCTGGGAGGTTGAGGAGACCCAGTACTTC. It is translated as CASSFWEVEETQYF. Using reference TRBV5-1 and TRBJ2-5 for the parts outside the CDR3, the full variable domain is KAGVTQTPRYLIKTRGQQVTLSCSPISGHRSVSWYQQTPGQGLQFLFEYFSETQRNKGNFPGRFSGRQFSNSRSEMNVSTLELGDSALYLCASSFWEVEETQYFGPGTRLLVL.